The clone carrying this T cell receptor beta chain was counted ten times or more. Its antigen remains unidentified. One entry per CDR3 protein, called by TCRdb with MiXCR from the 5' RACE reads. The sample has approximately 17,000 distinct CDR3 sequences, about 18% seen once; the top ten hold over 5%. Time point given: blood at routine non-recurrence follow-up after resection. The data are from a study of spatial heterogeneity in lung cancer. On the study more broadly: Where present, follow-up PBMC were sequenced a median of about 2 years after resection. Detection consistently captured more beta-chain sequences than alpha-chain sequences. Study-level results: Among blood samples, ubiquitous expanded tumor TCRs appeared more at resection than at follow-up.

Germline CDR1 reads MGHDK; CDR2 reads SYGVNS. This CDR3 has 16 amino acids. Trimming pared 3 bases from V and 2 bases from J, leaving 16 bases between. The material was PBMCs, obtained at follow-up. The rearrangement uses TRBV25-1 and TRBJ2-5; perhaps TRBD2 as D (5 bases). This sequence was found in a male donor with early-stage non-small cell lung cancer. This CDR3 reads CASSDIKRGSQETQYF. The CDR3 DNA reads TGTGCCAGCAGTGATATAAAGAGAGGGAGTCAAGAGACCCAGTACTTC.